What follows describes a single T cell receptor (beta chain). This record belongs to a study of T-cell reconstitution after alpha-beta-depleted transplantation in children. The TCRbeta library incorporated unique molecular identifiers. TCRdb reprocessed the PCR reads with MiXCR, giving one entry per CDR3 protein. The sample holds about 980,000 distinct CDR3 sequences, under 30% seen once. V gave up 3 bases and J gave up 4 bases, with 7 bases separating them. This CDR3 has 12 amino acids. Germline V gene data show CDR1 as ENHRY and CDR2 as SYGVKD. The receptor was isolated from a boy in the first two years of life who had a stem cell transplant for SCID, so the T cells may come from the graft donor. The J gene is TRBJ2-7, the V gene TRBV10-3; D not certain. This material consisted of PBMCs, mostly from graft donor cells, taken 360 days after TCRalphabeta/CD19-depleted stem cell transplant. DNA of the CDR3: TGTGCCATCAGTGACTTATCGTACGAGCAGTACTTC. It translates to CAISDLSYEQYF.